This passage covers 6 T cell receptor beta chains from one sample sequenced in a study of T cell responses to AZD1222 COVID-19 vaccine. Clones were read by immunoSEQ multiplex PCR, and TCRdb kept only the in-frame ones, dropping some. The sample records 150,000 or so clones, less than 95% being singletons. Here the sequenced sample was peripheral blood, taken on day 0 of AZD1222 vaccination. These receptors came from an adult in good health.

The rearrangement links TRBV7-2 to TRBJ2-1; 7 bases agree with TRBD1. The CDR3 spans 18 residues. CDR1 and CDR2 from the germline V gene are SGHTA and FQGNSA. The ends lost 2 bases at V and 4 bases at J; junction bases unmatched: 14. The CDR3, as DNA: TGTGCCAGCAGCTTAACGGGTAGGGGACAGCTAAGATACAATGAGCAGTTCTTC. This encodes CASSLTGRGQLRYNEQFF. Together with reference TRBV7-2 and TRBJ2-1, the CDR3 gives the full variable domain: GAGVSQSPSNKVTEKGKDVELRCDPISGHTALYWYRQSLGQGLEFLIYFQGNSAPDKSGLPSDRFSAERTGGSVSTLTIQRTQQEDSAVYLCASSLTGRGQLRYNEQFFGPGTRLTVL.

V gene TRBV7-2 combines with J gene TRBJ2-3; maybe TRBD2 (6 bases). Trimming stripped 3 bases from V and 2 bases from J, with 9 bases between. Per germline, CDR1 SGHTA and CDR2 FQGNSA. This CDR3 comprises 14 residues. The CDR3 DNA is TGTGCCAGCAGCTTCGAGCGGGCCACAGATACGCAGTATTTT. It is translated as CASSFERATDTQYF.

The sample holds one count of this clone. The gene calls are TRBV15 and TRBJ2-1, with D possibly TRBD2 on 5 matching bases. The CDR3 runs to 14 residues. Per germline, CDR1 LNHNV and CDR2 YYDKDF (reference sequence). V gave up 3 bases and J gave up 5 bases, with 11 bases separating them. The DNA for the CDR3 is TGTGCCACCAGCAGGGGAGAGGATGACAATGAGCAGTTCTTC. Translated, it gives CATSRGEDDNEQFF.

The rearrangement joins TRBV7-2 to TRBJ2-5, with D perhaps matching TRBD1 or TRBD2 (5 bases each). The V and J ends lost 5 bases and 4 bases respectively, with 11 bases between them. Germline CDR1 reads SGHTA; CDR2 reads FQGNSA. This CDR3 is built from 13 residues. The chain's CDR3 is CASSLGPGETQYF. Here the CDR3 DNA reads TGTGCCAGCAGCCTGGGACCCGGAGAGACCCAGTACTTC.

The chain is built from TRBV29-1 and TRBJ2-5; D may be TRBD1 (6 bases). The germline V gene encodes CDR1 SQVTM and CDR2 ANQGSEA. The V and J ends lost 3 bases and 1 base respectively, with 12 bases between them. The CDR3 has 14 amino acids. CDR3 sequence reads: CSVEGTTIQETQYF. CDR3 coding DNA: TGCAGCGTTGAGGGGACAACCATCCAAGAGACCCAGTACTTC.

The V and J genes are TRBV27 and TRBJ2-6, with 7 positions matching TRBD2. The length of the CDR3 is 17 residues. V was clipped by 5 bases and J by 4 bases; unmatched bases: 11. CDR1 MNHEY and CDR2 SMNVEV come from the germline V gene (reference sequence). For the CDR3, the DNA is TGTGCCAGCAGTACCTTGGCGGGGGTGGAAGGGGCCAACGTCCTGACTTTC. Protein sequence: CASSTLAGVEGANVLTF.